This TCR beta chain is from a study of T cell repertoires in cytomegalovirus infection. TCRdb reprocessed the reads via MiXCR and lists one record per CDR3 protein. Among about 900,000 distinct CDR3 sequences listed, roughly 30% were seen once. Germline assignment: CDR1 SGHTA and CDR2 FQGNSA. The ends were cut back, 8 bases at V and 4 bases at J, with 20 bases in the middle. The CDR3 loop spans 15 amino acids. In its sample, this clonotype was seen many times. As yet, its antigen is unknown. The TCR sequence derives from a human donor in good health (CMV status not recorded). Some clones in this sample may be carry-over from other donors' samples. The chain combines TRBV7-2 with TRBJ2-5, with a weak D call TRBD2 (6 bases). The sequences come from cultured CD8+ T cells from PBMCs, collected from culture after CMV antigen stimulation. CDR3 protein: CASQINPLGGETQYF. In DNA form, the CDR3 reads TGTGCCAGCCAAATCAACCCACTGGGGGGAGAGACCCAGTACTTC.